The 2 T cell receptor beta chains below all came from one sample that was sequenced in a study of shared clonotypes between healthy human individuals. TCRdb's copy holds only in-frame clones and misses some; the assay was immunoSEQ multiplex PCR. The data contain 2 million to 3 million clones, 93% of them singletons. Material for sequencing was naive CD4+ T cells from PBMCs. Regarding subset: CD45RA+ positively selected. Receptors were obtained from a man between 18 and 29 years old in good health. Some clones in this sample may be carry-over from other donors' samples.

In regard to this clone: Other DNA sequences of this sample code for an identical CDR3. The chain carries TRBV28 and TRBJ2-3; D unresolved. The CDR3 sequence is 12 residues long. Germline loops: CDR1 MDHEN, CDR2 SYDVKM. V was trimmed by 8 bases and J by 3 bases, leaving 9 bases between them. CDR3 sequence: CASSIRTDTQYF. In nucleotides, the CDR3 is TGTGCCAGCTCGATCAGAACAGATACGCAGTATTTT.

This clone has only one observation. The chain links TRBV4-1 to TRBJ1-2; D call uncertain. Per germline, CDR1 MGHRA and CDR2 YSYEKL. CDR3 size: 14 residues. V lost 1 base and J lost 8, with 14 bases in between. Here the CDR3 reads CASSQAGSLSGYTF. The DNA for the CDR3 is TGCGCCAGCAGCCAAGCCGGTAGCCTCTCGGGCTACACCTTC.